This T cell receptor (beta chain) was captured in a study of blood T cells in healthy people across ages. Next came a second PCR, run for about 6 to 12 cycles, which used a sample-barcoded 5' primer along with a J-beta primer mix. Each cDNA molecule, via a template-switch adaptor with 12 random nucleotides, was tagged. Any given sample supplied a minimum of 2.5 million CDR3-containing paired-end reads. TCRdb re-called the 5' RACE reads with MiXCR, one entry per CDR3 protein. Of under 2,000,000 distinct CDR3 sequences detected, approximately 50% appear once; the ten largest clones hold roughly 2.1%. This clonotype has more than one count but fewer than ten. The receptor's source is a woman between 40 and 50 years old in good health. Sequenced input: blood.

CDR3 loop: CASSQAVLSYNEQFF. The CDR3 DNA sequence: TGTGCCAGCAGTCAAGCGGTCCTCTCCTACAATGAGCAGTTCTTC. J is TRBJ2-1 and V is TRBV12-3 or TRBV12-4; possible D gene TRBD2, 5 bases. V lost 5 bases, J lost 0 bases, and 11 bases lay in between. The CDR3 sequence is 15 residues long.